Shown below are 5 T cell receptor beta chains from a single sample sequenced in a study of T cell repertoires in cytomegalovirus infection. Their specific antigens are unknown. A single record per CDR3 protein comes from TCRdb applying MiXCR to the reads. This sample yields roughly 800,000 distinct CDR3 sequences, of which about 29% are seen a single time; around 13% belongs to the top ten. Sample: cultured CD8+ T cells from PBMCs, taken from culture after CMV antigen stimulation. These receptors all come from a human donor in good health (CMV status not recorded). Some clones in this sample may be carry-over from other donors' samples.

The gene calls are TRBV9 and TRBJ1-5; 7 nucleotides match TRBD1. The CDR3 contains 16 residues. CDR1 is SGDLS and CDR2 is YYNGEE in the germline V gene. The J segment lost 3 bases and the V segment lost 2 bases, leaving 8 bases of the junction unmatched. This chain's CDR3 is CASSVSGDSPNQPQHF. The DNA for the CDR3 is TGTGCCAGCAGCGTCAGTGGGGACAGCCCCAATCAGCCCCAGCATTTT.

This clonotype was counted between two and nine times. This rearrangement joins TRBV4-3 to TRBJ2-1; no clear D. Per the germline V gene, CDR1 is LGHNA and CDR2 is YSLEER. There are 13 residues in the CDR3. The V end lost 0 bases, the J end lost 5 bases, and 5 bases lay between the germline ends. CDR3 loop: CASSQDGNNEQFF. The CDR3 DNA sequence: TGCGCCAGCAGCCAAGACGGAAACAATGAGCAGTTCTTC.

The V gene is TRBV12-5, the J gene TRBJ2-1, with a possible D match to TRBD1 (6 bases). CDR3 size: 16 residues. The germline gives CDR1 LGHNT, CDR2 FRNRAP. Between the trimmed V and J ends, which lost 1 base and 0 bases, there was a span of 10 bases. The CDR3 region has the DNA TGTGCTAGTGGTTTGGGACAGGCCAACTCCTACAATGAGCAGTTCTTC. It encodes CASGLGQANSYNEQFF.

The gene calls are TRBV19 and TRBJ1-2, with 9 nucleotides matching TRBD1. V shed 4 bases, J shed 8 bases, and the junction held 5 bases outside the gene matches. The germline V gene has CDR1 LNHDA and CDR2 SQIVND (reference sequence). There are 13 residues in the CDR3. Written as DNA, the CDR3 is TGTGCCAGTAGTACACAGGGGGCGGAAGGCTACACCTTC. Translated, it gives CASSTQGAEGYTF.

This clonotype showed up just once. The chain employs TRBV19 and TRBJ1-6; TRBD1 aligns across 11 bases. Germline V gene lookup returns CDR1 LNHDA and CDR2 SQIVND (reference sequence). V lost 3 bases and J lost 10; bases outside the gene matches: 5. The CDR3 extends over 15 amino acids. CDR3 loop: CASSITGTGGSPLHF. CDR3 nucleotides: TGTGCCAGTAGTATCACCGGGACAGGGGGGTCACCCCTCCACTTT. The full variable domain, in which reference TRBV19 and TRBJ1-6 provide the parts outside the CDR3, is DGGITQSPKYLFRKEGQNVTLSCEQNLNHDAMYWYRQDPGQGLRLIYYSQIVNDFQKGDIAEGYSVSREKKESFPLTVTSAQKNPTAFYLCASSITGTGGSPLHFGNGTRLTVT.